The clone carrying this T cell receptor (beta chain) was found a few times. What it binds is unknown. This sample includes further DNA sequences coding for the same CDR3. This sample is part of a study of beta chain features in type 1 diabetes. The V end was cut by 3 bases, the J end by 2 bases, with 9 bases between. The CDR3 totals 14 residues. Germline-derived CDR1 and CDR2 are SGDLS and YYNGEE. The investigators reverse transcribed all of the isolated RNA, so they sequenced expressed TCRB transcripts. The assay was immunoSEQ multiplex PCR, and TCRdb's table has in-frame clones only and misses some. The sample contains 310,000 or so clones, approximately 16% of which appear only once. Overall study results and limits: The influence of HLA type on TCRB rearrangement stayed undetermined. Individuals with type 1 diabetes displayed fewer insertions and more deletions at VDJ junctions. Patients with Type 1 diabetes showed moderately but significantly shorter TCRB CDR3s in all four CD4+ subsets.

J is TRBJ1-5 and V is TRBV9; D might be TRBD1 (6 bases). The sequenced sample consisted of naive CD4+ T cells from blood. The TCR was taken from a young man with type 1 diabetes. CDR3 loop: CASSAQGGNQPQHF. As DNA, the CDR3 is TGTGCCAGCAGCGCACAGGGCGGCAATCAGCCCCAGCATTTT.